The rows below give T cell receptor beta chains drawn from one sample of a study of CD8 T cells in ankylosing spondylitis. From the 5' RACE reads, TCRdb called clonotypes with MiXCR, one entry per CDR3 protein. The data show 470,000 or so distinct CDR3 sequences, roughly a quarter seen once. The sample comprised blood, either unsorted or a sorted T cell fraction (not recorded which). Receptors originate from a male donor with ankylosing spondylitis. The CDR3 runs from the conserved cysteine through the conserved F or W. The D gene is left open where the match is weak. A clone size is listed for some rows: how often the clone was seen (once, few, many), or a class if it is expanded.

TRBJ1-1	-	-	TRBV13	CASSLGRGRLTEAFF	TGTGCCAGCAGCTTAGGCAGGGGACGTCTGACTGAAGCTTTCTTT
TRBJ1-3	-	-	TRBV12-3/TRBV12-4	CASSADTGNTIYF	TGTGCCAGCAGCGCAGATACTGGAAACACCATATATTTT
TRBJ2-2	few	-	TRBV20-1	CSARDSQGDYMAGELFF	TGCAGTGCTAGAGATAGCCAGGGGGACTATATGGCCGGGGAGCTGTTTTTT
TRBJ2-5	-	TRBD1	TRBV5-1	CASRVRTGGEGTQYF	TGCGCCAGCAGGGTGAGGACAGGCGGTGAGGGGACCCAGTACTTC
TRBJ1-5	-	-	TRBV29-1	CSAGKGGSNQPQHF	TGCAGCGCCGGGAAGGGCGGCAGCAATCAGCCCCAGCATTTT
TRBJ1-1	-	-	TRBV11-3	CASSGGTVNTEAFF	TGTGCCAGCAGCGGGGGGACGGTGAACACTGAAGCTTTCTTT
TRBJ2-7	few	TRBD1	TRBV7-2	CASSRQGGGSYEQYF	TGTGCCAGCAGTCGACAGGGGGGTGGCTCCTACGAGCAGTACTTC
TRBJ1-1	-	TRBD1	TRBV10-3	CAISSAGQMNTEAFF	TGTGCCATCAGTTCCGCGGGACAGATGAACACTGAAGCTTTCTTT
TRBJ2-5	-	-	TRBV20-1	CSAPSYTETQYF	TGCAGTGCCCCGTCCTACACAGAGACCCAGTACTTC
TRBJ2-2	many	TRBD2	TRBV12-3/TRBV12-4	CASSTSGSVPGELFF	TGTGCCAGCAGCACTAGCGGGAGTGTCCCCGGGGAGCTGTTTTTT
TRBJ1-1	-	-	TRBV21-1	CASPPVGSRYPGTEAFF	TGTGCCAGTCCTCCGGTGGGCTCGCGGTACCCGGGGACTGAAGCTTTCTTT
TRBJ2-3	-	-	TRBV29-1	CSVDSREYTDTQYF	TGCAGCGTTGACTCTCGAGAATACACAGATACGCAGTATTTT
TRBJ1-1	-	TRBD1	TRBV6-1	CASSENRGSLTMNTEAFF	TGTGCCAGCAGTGAAAACAGGGGGTCTTTGACAATGAACACTGAAGCTTTCTTT
TRBJ1-3	-	-	TRBV29-1	CSVRGRHSGNTIYF	TGCAGCGTTAGGGGCAGGCACTCTGGAAACACCATATATTTT
TRBJ2-3	few	-	TRBV20-1	CSASPTRTDTQYF	TGCAGTGCTAGCCCGACTAGGACAGATACGCAGTATTTT
TRBJ2-3	-	TRBD2	TRBV12-3/TRBV12-4	CATTTSGRRDTQYF	TGTGCCACAACGACTAGCGGGAGGAGAGATACGCAGTATTTT
TRBJ2-2	few	-	TRBV5-6	CASSPLEANTGELFF	TGTGCCAGCAGCCCTTTAGAGGCGAACACCGGGGAGCTGTTTTTT
TRBJ1-5	-	TRBD1	TRBV12-3/TRBV12-4	CASSPQGGQPQHF	TGTGCCAGCAGCCCACAGGGGGGCCAGCCCCAGCATTTT
TRBJ2-2	-	-	TRBV6-5	CASSLLDQTVRELFF	TGTGCCAGCAGCTTACTAGACCAGACGGTGAGGGAGCTGTTTTTT
TRBJ2-1	few	TRBD2	TRBV24-1	CATSDPSLAGANYNEQFF	TGTGCCACCAGTGACCCCTCGCTAGCGGGAGCTAACTACAATGAGCAGTTCTTC
TRBJ2-1	-	TRBD2	TRBV3-1	CASSQSGGRLYNEQFF	TGTGCCAGCAGCCAATCTGGCGGGAGGCTGTACAATGAGCAGTTCTTC
TRBJ2-5	-	-	TRBV20-1	CSAKVPQRSETQYF	TGCAGTGCTAAGGTCCCGCAGAGGTCAGAGACCCAGTACTTC
TRBJ2-5	-	-	TRBV10-3	CAISESESGEETQYF	TGTGCCATCAGTGAGTCGGAGTCAGGGGAAGAGACCCAGTACTTC
TRBJ1-6	-	-	TRBV21-1	CASNPTRIYNSPLHF	TGTGCCAGCAATCCCACCCGAATCTATAATTCACCCCTCCACTTT
TRBJ2-2	-	-	TRBV18	CASSPGAANTGELFF	TGTGCCAGCTCACCAGGGGCAGCGAACACCGGGGAGCTGTTTTTT
TRBJ1-5	-	-	TRBV5-1	CASSFGPNEPQHF	TGCGCCAGCAGCTTCGGCCCGAACGAGCCCCAGCATTTT
TRBJ2-2	-	-	TRBV5-1	CASRRPGVNTGELFF	TGCGCCAGCAGGCGGCCAGGGGTAAACACCGGGGAGCTGTTTTTT
TRBJ2-1	few	-	TRBV7-2	CASSLAGQGQFF	TGTGCCAGCAGCTTAGCGGGTCAGGGGCAGTTCTTC
TRBJ2-2	few	TRBD1	TRBV4-2	CASSQDPGGRNTGELFF	TGTGCCAGCAGCCAAGACCCAGGGGGCCGGAACACCGGGGAGCTGTTTTTT
TRBJ2-3	few	-	TRBV3-1	CASSRRPFTGSTDTQYF	TGTGCCAGCAGCCGACGCCCATTCACTGGTAGCACAGATACGCAGTATTTT
TRBJ2-2	-	-	TRBV24-1	CATSDSLPGELFF	TGTGCCACCAGTGATTCCCTTCCCGGGGAGCTGTTTTTT
TRBJ1-1	few	-	TRBV18	CASSPGSGDLEAFF	TGTGCCAGCTCACCGGGGTCAGGGGATCTTGAAGCTTTCTTT
TRBJ2-1	-	-	TRBV20-1	CSARGAITFYNEQFF	TGCAGTGCTAGAGGTGCGATTACTTTCTACAATGAGCAGTTCTTC
TRBJ2-2	few	-	TRBV5-1	CASSLGQTDTGELFF	TGCGCCAGCAGCTTAGGCCAGACTGACACCGGGGAGCTGTTTTTT
TRBJ1-2	-	-	TRBV18	CASSPLPGPTANYGYTF	TGTGCCAGCTCACCACTCCCAGGGCCCACGGCTAACTATGGCTACACCTTC
TRBJ1-5	-	-	TRBV2	CASSEPLQTAIGQPQHF	TGTGCCAGCAGTGAACCCCTCCAAACAGCGATAGGACAGCCCCAGCATTTT
TRBJ2-2	-	TRBD2	TRBV7-2	CASSFGTSVAGELFF	TGTGCCAGCAGCTTCGGGACTAGCGTGGCCGGGGAGCTGTTTTTT
TRBJ2-3	few	TRBD2	TRBV3-1	CASSKAGGPTDTQYF	TGTGCCAGCAGCAAAGCGGGAGGGCCCACAGATACGCAGTATTTT
TRBJ2-5	-	TRBD1	TRBV25-1	CASTRPGGPETQYF	TGTGCCAGCACCAGACCAGGGGGCCCGGAGACCCAGTACTTC
TRBJ2-7	-	-	TRBV5-1	CASSLVQDLITYEQYF	TGCGCCAGCAGCTTGGTCCAAGACCTAATTACCTACGAGCAGTACTTC
TRBJ1-2	few	-	TRBV20-1	CSVEDRRNYGYTF	TGCAGTGTTGAAGACAGGAGGAACTATGGCTACACCTTC
TRBJ1-2	few	-	TRBV24-1	CATSDPRSGYGYTF	TGTGCCACCAGTGACCCCCGCTCAGGGTATGGCTACACCTTC